Given below is one TCR beta chain in context. Its antigen is still unknown. There are 15 residues in the CDR3. J was trimmed by 4 bases and V by 6 bases; bases with no gene match: 7. CDR1 MDHEN and CDR2 SYDVKM come from the germline V gene. The data were obtained in a study of spatial heterogeneity in lung cancer. Study-wide context: Taken at a median of roughly two years after resection, follow-up PBMC samples underwent sequencing when available. Beta-chain sequences were consistently detected more often than alpha-chain sequences.

As to time point: blood at routine non-recurrence follow-up after resection. TCRs were sequenced from unsorted whole RNA of tumor, nontumor lung or PBMC. General study points: Blood carried ubiquitous expanded tumor TCRs more at resection than follow-up.

In the library, each TCR cDNA molecule bore its own unique molecular identifier. A single record per CDR3 protein comes from TCRdb applying MiXCR to the 5' RACE reads. This table holds some 120,000 distinct CDR3 sequences, 12% found once. The clonotype was recovered from a male donor with early-stage non-small cell lung cancer. V and J are TRBV28 and TRBJ2-3, with TRBD1 matching 10 bases. Sequenced here: PBMCs, sampled at follow-up. The CDR3 spells CASRTGTGAPDTQYF. As DNA, the CDR3 is TGTGCCAGCAGAACCGGGACAGGGGCTCCAGATACGCAGTATTTT.